The present entry profiles one T cell receptor beta chain with its context. Its specificity is unknown. This specimen belongs to a study of T cells expressing NK-cell markers. As for the study in general: Seven of the eight sequenced donors were HCMV-seropositive; one was seronegative. Findings and limits, study-wide: A range of roughly 1.0-8% of CD8+ T cells consisted of dominant NKG2C+ clonotypes in about six donors. Also leading the CD3+CD56-NKG2C+ fraction in a few donors were these clonotypes.

TCRdb re-called the 5' RACE reads and gives one entry per CDR3 protein, without DNA. Recorded here are over 150,000 distinct CDR3 sequences; the top ten clones represent around 35%. The CDR3 totals 15 residues. CDR1 and CDR2 from the germline V gene are MGHRA and YSYEKL. Sequenced: blood T cells: a sorted CD56 or NKG2C T cell subset, CD4+ or CD8+ T cells, or bulk PBMC T cells (not recorded which). The rearrangement uses TRBV4-1 and TRBJ2-2. The source is a woman between 45 and 60 years old in good health. CDR3 loop: CASSQDRRNTGELFF.